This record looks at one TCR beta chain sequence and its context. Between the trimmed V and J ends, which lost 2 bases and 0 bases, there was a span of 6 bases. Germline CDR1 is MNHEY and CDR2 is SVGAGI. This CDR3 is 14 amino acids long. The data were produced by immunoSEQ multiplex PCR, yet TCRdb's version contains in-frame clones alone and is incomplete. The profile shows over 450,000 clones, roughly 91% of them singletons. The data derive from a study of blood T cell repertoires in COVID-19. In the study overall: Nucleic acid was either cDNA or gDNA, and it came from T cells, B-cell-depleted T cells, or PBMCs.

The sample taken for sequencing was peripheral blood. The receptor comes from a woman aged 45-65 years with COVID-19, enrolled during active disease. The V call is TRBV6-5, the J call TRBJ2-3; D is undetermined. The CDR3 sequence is CASSYGPSTDTQYF. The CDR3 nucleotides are TGTGCCAGCAGTTACGGGCCTAGCACAGATACGCAGTATTTT.